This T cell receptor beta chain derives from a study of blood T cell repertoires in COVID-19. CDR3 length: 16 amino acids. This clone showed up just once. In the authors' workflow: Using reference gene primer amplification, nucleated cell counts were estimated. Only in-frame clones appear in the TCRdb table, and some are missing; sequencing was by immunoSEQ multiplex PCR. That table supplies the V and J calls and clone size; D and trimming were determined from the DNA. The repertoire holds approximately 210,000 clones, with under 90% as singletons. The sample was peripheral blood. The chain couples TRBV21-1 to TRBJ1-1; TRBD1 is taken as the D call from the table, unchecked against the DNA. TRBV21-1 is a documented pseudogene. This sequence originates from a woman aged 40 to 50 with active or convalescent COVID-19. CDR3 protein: CASSDEGQPAEAEAFF. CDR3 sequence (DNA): TGTGCCAGCAGCGACGAGGGACAGCCGGCAGAGGCTGAAGCTTTCTTT.